The present T cell receptor beta chain was sequenced within a study of cytomegalovirus exposure and HLA in healthy donors. Trimming removed 7 bases at V and 4 bases at J, with 7 bases between. The CDR3 consists of 11 residues. CDR1 is SGHVS, CDR2 FNYEAQ, per germline. It was with 60 Vbeta and 13 Jbeta primers that the PCR ran. This table comes from immunoSEQ multiplex PCR, and its TCRdb copy is limited to in-frame clones, with some not included. Here the sample spans about 200,000 clones, roughly 77% being singletons. Study-level points and caveats: An analysis done earlier found most TCR beta V segments productive about 87% or about 30% of the time. Reports showed the classifier diagnosing cytomegalovirus status with high specificity and sensitivity. Another analysis was done later, and it associated more than 15,000 TCR beta sequences with HLA alleles at 0.05 false discovery rate.

Worth noting for this clone: Its specificity is not known.

This clonotype was obtained from a male donor in good health and CMV-seropositive. The sequencing input was PBMCs. The chain couples TRBV7-6 to TRBJ2-5, with D possibly being TRBD2 (5 bases). The CDR3 coding sequence is TGTGCCAGCAAAGGGAGAGAGACCCAGTACTTC. Residues: CASKGRETQYF.